This TCR beta chain appears in the sequencing data of a study of blood T cell repertoires in COVID-19. Study details: Some COVID-19 samples were acute and others convalescent; all came from the United States, Italy and Spain. From T cells, B-cell-depleted T cells, or PBMCs came the material, which was cDNA or gDNA.

Germline loops: CDR1 SGHVS, CDR2 FQNEAQ. The CDR3 covers 13 residues. Trimming left V 3 bases short and J 3 bases short, with 9 bases between. Produced via immunoSEQ multiplex PCR; TCRdb's table is partial and in-frame only. The sample holds over 85,000 clones; 70% to 80% are singletons and the top ten take 6% to 8.5%. This clonotype originated in a woman in her sixties with acute or convalescent COVID-19. V is TRBV7-8 and J is TRBJ2-7; D unresolved. Input material: peripheral blood. The CDR3: CASSFTRDYEQYF. CDR3 coding DNA: TGTGCCAGCAGCTTTACCCGAGACTACGAGCAGTACTTC.